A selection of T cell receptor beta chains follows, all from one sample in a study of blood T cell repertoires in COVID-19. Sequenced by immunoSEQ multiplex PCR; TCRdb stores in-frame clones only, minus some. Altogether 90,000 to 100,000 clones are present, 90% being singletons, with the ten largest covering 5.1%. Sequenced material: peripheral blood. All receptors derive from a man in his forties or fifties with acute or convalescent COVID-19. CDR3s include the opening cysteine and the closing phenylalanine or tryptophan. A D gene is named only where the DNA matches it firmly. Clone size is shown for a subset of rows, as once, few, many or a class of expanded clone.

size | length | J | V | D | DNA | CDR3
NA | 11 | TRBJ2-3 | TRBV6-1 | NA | TGTGCCAGCAGTGACGCGGATACGCAGTATTTT | CASSDADTQYF
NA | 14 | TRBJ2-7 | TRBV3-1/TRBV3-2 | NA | TGTGCCAGCAGCCCTAGAAGAGGATCCTACGAGCAGTACTTC | CASSPRRGSYEQYF
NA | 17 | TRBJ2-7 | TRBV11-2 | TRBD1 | TGTGCCAGCAGCTTAGCCTCAGGACAGGGGATGCCCTACGAGCAGTACTTC | CASSLASGQGMPYEQYF
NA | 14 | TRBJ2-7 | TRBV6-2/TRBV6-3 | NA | TGTGCCAGCAGTACAAGGACTGGAGACTACGAGCAGTACTTC | CASSTRTGDYEQYF
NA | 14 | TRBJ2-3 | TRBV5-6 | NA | TGTGCCAGCAGCCAGGTGGCGGGGACTTATACGCAGTATTTT | CASSQVAGTYTQYF
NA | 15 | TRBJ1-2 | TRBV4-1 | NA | TGCGCCAGCAGCCAAGTGTCGGGGGGTATTCATGGCTACACCTTC | CASSQVSGGIHGYTF
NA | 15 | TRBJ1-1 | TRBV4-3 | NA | TGCGCCAGCAGCCGGAGCAAAATTTCGGAGACTGAAGCTTTCTTT | CASSRSKISETEAFF
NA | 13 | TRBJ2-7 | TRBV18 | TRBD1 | TGTGCCAGCTCATTGGACAGGTCCTACGAGCAGTACTTC | CASSLDRSYEQYF
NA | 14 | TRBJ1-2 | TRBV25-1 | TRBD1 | TGTGCCAGCAGTGCACATTCCAGGGGGCCTGGCTACACCTTC | CASSAHSRGPGYTF
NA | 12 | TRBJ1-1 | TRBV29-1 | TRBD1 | TGCAGCGTTGACAAGGGGGCCTCTGAAGCTTTCTTT | CSVDKGASEAFF
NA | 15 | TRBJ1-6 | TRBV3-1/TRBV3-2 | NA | TGTGCCAGCAGCCAAGGGCCACAGTATAATTCACCCCTCCACTTT | CASSQGPQYNSPLHF
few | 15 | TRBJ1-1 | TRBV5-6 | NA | TGTGCCAGCAGATTGCAGGGTGGGGCAGACACTGAAGCTTTCTTT | CASRLQGGADTEAFF
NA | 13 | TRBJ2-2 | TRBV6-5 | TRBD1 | TGTGCCAGCAGATTACAGGGGACCGGGGAGCTGTTTTTT | CASRLQGTGELFF
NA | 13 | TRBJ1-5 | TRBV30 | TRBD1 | TGTGCCTGGAGTGACAGGGGAGATCAGCCCCAGCATTTT | CAWSDRGDQPQHF
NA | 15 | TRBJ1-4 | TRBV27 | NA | TGTGCCAGCAGCTGGGGAATCGGACCGGGGGAAAAACTGTTTTTT | CASSWGIGPGEKLFF
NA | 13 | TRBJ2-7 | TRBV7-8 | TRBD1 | TGTGCCAGCAGCGAAGGGACAGAATACGAGCAGTACTTC | CASSEGTEYEQYF
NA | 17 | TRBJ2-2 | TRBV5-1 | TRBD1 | TGCGCCAGCACCTTTAGGGGACAGGGGGCGATCACCGGGGAGCTGTTTTTT | CASTFRGQGAITGELFF
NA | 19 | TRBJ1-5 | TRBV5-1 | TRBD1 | TGCGCCAGCAGCCTCGAACCCTTAAACAGGGGGGTTGGCAATCAGCCCCAGCATTTT | CASSLEPLNRGVGNQPQHF
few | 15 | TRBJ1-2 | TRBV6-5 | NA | TGTGCCAGCAGCCTTAACCGGGACTCCAACTATGGCTACACCTTC | CASSLNRDSNYGYTF
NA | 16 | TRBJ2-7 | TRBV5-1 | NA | TGCGCCAGCAGCTTCTCAGGTGGAGGGGGCCGCTACGAGCAGTACTTC | CASSFSGGGGRYEQYF
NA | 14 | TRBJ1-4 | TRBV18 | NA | TGTGCCAGCTCACCAGGGGGGTTTGATGAAAAACTGTTTTTT | CASSPGGFDEKLFF
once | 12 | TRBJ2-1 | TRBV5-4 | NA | TGTGCCAGCAGCTTCTTGCGCTATGAGCAGTTCTTC | CASSFLRYEQFF
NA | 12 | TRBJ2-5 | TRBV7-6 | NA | TGTGCCAGCAGCTTCCCGCAAGAGACCCAGTACTTC | CASSFPQETQYF
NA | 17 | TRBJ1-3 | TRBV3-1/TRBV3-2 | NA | TGTGCCAGCAGCCCCACCTTAGCGTACAGCTCTGGAAACACCATATATTTT | CASSPTLAYSSGNTIYF